This entry describes one T cell receptor (beta chain). The entry originates in a study of shared clonotypes between healthy human individuals. Splitting of each subset's genomic DNA was done evenly across several immunoSEQ plates. Method: immunoSEQ multiplex PCR; TCRdb's copy keeps in-frame clones and lacks some. The sample lists 550,000 to 700,000 clones; 55% to 85% were seen once. Study donors comprised healthy, HIV-negative adults devoid of recent acute infection or vaccination. Trimming left V 8 bases short and J 4 bases short, with 26 bases between. The CDR3 is 16 residues long. The germline V gene has CDR1 SQVTM and CDR2 ANQGSEA.

V usage is TRBV29-1 and J usage is TRBJ1-1, with D perhaps TRBD1 (5 bases). This clonotype originated in a woman in her thirties in good health. The sequenced material came from memory CD4+ T cells sorted from blood. Indicated subset: CD45RA-negative fraction. This chain's CDR3 is CSIARDQRGISTEAFF. The CDR3 nucleotides are TGCAGCATCGCCCGGGACCAACGAGGGATCAGCACTGAAGCTTTCTTT. Variable domain in full (rest from reference TRBV29-1 and TRBJ1-1): SAVISQKPSRDICQRGTSLTIQCQVDSQVTMMFWYRQQPGQSLTLIATANQGSEATYESGFVIDKFPISRPNLTFSTLTVSNMSPEDSSIYLCSIARDQRGISTEAFFGQGTRLTVV.